This record looks at one TCR beta chain sequence and its context. It lacks a known antigen. Nothing much larger sits one base from this clone, and base qualities are not available. The sample comes from a study of B cell selection in AIRE deficiency (dated by TCRdb to 2018 to 2020). For context, the study as a whole: TCRbeta repertoires of sorted blood CD4+ conventional T cells and regulatory T cells were compared between AIRE-deficient patients and healthy controls. The TCR-sequenced cohort comprised roughly 5 AIRE-deficient APECED patients and roughly 5 healthy control donors.

The CDR3 sequence holds 14 residues, the cysteine and phenylalanine included. Solely the CDR3 DNA is kept, with 42 bases framed from the first base. As encoded in the germline V gene, CDR1 is MGHRA while CDR2 is YSYEKL. V drops 4 bases and J drops 3 bases, leaving 10 bases in between. Paper-wide results and their limitations: Among approximately 3,500 shared Treg TCRbeta sequences, around 30% were shared exclusively among healthy donors and 9% to 9.5% exclusively among patients, which suggests that Treg selection is less efficient in the absence of AIRE. CDR3s were shorter in shared Treg sequences, reflecting a bias toward rearrangements that have few non-templated nucleotide insertions. Approximately 30% of Treg TCRbeta sequences shared among healthy donors appeared in patient Tconv cells, suggesting diversion of Treg-biased clones into the Tconv compartment. Only TCRbeta chains were sequenced, and about 36% of shared healthy-donor Treg sequences were also present in healthy Tconv cells, possibly due to differing TCRalpha chains. TCRBV gene usage, CDR3 length and TCR diversity in Tconv and Treg cells from AIRE-deficient patients were found to be similar to those in cells from healthy donors.

CD4+CD25hiCD127low/negative cells were sorted as the regulatory T cell population. The healthy donors who provided the control samples were not related to the patients. A FACSAria flow cytometer was used to sort the Tconv and Treg cells intended for TCRbeta sequencing. Sorted cells were collected in 5-ml round-bottom polystyrene tubes, and dry cell pellets were stored frozen at -80 degrees C prior to sequencing. The immunoSEQ platform was used to sequence the TCRbeta chain. The authors' pipeline ran thus. Tens of thousands of distinct TCRbeta sequences from patients and 85,000 to 100,000 from healthy donors were obtained from pooled Treg repertoires. Treg TCRbeta sequences shared by two or more individuals were defined as public, and these public Treg TCRbeta sequences were subsequently searched for in Tconv repertoires. To test for differences between groups, Mann-Whitney U tests with Bonferroni-Dunn correction were run in GraphPad Prism 7.03. TCRdb mirrors the immuneACCESS table, restricted to in-frame sequences. Some clones are absent from its copies; in checked studies, under half trace to an unresolved V gene, and the reason for the others is unknown. D and trimming were read from the DNA, whereas the V and J calls and clone size are those reported in that table. For this sample there are under 20,000 clones; under 95% appear just once. About 1% of the sample rests with the top ten.

Material: CD4+CD25+ Tregs sorted from PBMCs. The chain is encoded by TRBV4-1 joined to TRBJ2-1; TRBD1 is a possible D gene, resting on 6 matching bases. The sequence was obtained from a human donor in good health. The DNA sequence is TGCGCCAGCAGCCGAACGACAGGCTACAATGAGCAGTTCTTC. It is translated as CASSRTTGYNEQFF.